This T cell receptor (beta chain) is from a study of cytomegalovirus exposure and HLA in healthy donors. PCR employed 60 Vbeta and 13 Jbeta primers. The assay was immunoSEQ multiplex PCR, and TCRdb's table has in-frame clones only and misses some. The profile shows about 190,000 clones, 70% to 75% of them singletons. Sample: PBMCs. The clonotype originates from a woman aged 25-40 years in good health and CMV-seropositive.

The CDR3 loop reads CATRGGGARTNEKLFF. In DNA form, the CDR3 reads TGTGCCACCAGGGGAGGGGGGGCGAGGACTAATGAAAAACTGTTTTTT. This sequence joins TRBV15 and TRBJ1-4; D is possibly TRBD1 (6 bases). Deletions cut 6 bases from V and 2 bases from J, with 16 bases between. This CDR3 is 16 amino acids long. CDR1 and CDR2 (germline): LNHNV, YYDKDF (reference sequence).